This TCR beta chain was found in a study of T cell repertoires in cytomegalovirus infection. Study information: Both a matching HLA type and CMV infection were indicated by public TCR beta signatures. Study conclusions and caveats: Of the TCR beta families, the public ones yielded a cumulative frequency that identified carriers of CMV plus the relevant HLA.

Regarding this clonotype: Its antigen is unidentified. A much larger clone differs by one base, so this may be a read error.

TCRdb redid the calling of the reads with MiXCR, one entry per CDR3 protein. The sample holds 150,000 to 200,000 distinct CDR3 sequences, around an eighth seen once. Germline V gives CDR1 SQVTM, CDR2 ANQGSEA. The CDR3 totals 11 residues. J is TRBJ1-2 and V is TRBV29-1, with unresolved D. The sample consisted of PBMCs. This sequence originates from a human donor in good health (CMV status not recorded). Some clones in this sample may be carry-over from other donors' samples. The CDR3 here is CSVETRYGYSF. The CDR3 nucleotides are TGCAGCGTTGAGACACGCTATGGCTACTCCTTC.